The 25 T cell receptor beta chains reported below all come from one sample, sequenced in a study of cytomegalovirus exposure and HLA in healthy donors. Primers for the PCR totalled 60 Vbeta and 13 Jbeta. TCRdb keeps only in-frame clones here, not all; method: immunoSEQ multiplex PCR. The sample lists around 230,000 clones, 85% seen once, with 0.2% to 0.25% in the top ten. The specimen sequenced was PBMCs. These receptors all come from a girl aged 2-15 years in good health and CMV-seronegative.

The chain links TRBV5-4 to TRBJ2-1; weak D call: TRBD2 (7 bases). The CDR3 runs to 20 residues. Trimming removed 4 bases from V and 4 bases from J, with 30 bases in between. Germline V gene sequence: CDR1 SGHNT, CDR2 YYREEE (reference sequence). The DNA of the CDR3 is TGTGCCAGCAGCCGCCATTTGGGTAGCGGAAGGGGGAGGGGATACAATGAGCAGTTCTTC. It is translated as CASSRHLGSGRGRGYNEQFF.

The genes are TRBV19 and TRBJ1-6; 10 bases are a match to TRBD1. V shed 6 bases, J shed 6 bases, and the junction held 5 bases outside the gene matches. Germline CDR1 and CDR2: LNHDA and SQIVND (reference sequence). This CDR3 is built from 15 residues. The CDR3 spells CASSSGTGVNSPLHF. The CDR3 region has the DNA TGTGCCAGTAGCTCCGGGACAGGGGTTAATTCACCCCTCCACTTT.

This sequence joins TRBV30 and TRBJ1-2; the match to TRBD1 covers 9 bases. CDR1 and CDR2 from the germline V gene are GTSNPN and SVGIG (reference sequence). This CDR3 has 14 residues. Unmatched junction bases numbered 6, after V lost 4 bases and J lost 3 bases. CDR3 DNA sequence: TGTGCCTGGACTCTCGGACAGGGGTACTATGGCTACACCTTC. Translation: CAWTLGQGYYGYTF.

This chain connects TRBV18 to TRBJ1-4; D is possibly TRBD1 (5 bases). The CDR3 is made up of 14 amino acids. Between the trimmed V and J ends, which lost 3 bases and 2 bases, there was a span of 7 bases. The germline gives CDR1 KGHSH, CDR2 LQKENI. The CDR3 DNA sequence: TGTGCCAGCTCACCTGACAGCACTAATGAAAAACTGTTTTTT. It is translated as CASSPDSTNEKLFF.

The genes are TRBV18 and TRBJ2-1; a possible D gene is TRBD2 (6 bases). V lost 3 bases and J 1 base, leaving 10 bases between the germline ends. This CDR3 region has 15 residues. The germline V gene has CDR1 KGHSH and CDR2 LQKENI. DNA of the CDR3: TGTGCCAGCTCACCGGGCGGGGAATCCTACAATGAGCAGTTCTTC. Encoded protein: CASSPGGESYNEQFF.

The sample holds a few counts of this clone. The rearrangement uses TRBV5-1 and TRBJ2-5, with a possible D match to TRBD1 (5 bases). Deletions cut 0 bases from V and 9 bases from J, with 15 bases between. The CDR3 has 14 amino acids. Germline V CDR1 and CDR2: SGHRS, YFSETQ. This CDR3 reads CASSLEAGLRAQYF. The CDR3 coding sequence is TGCGCCAGCAGCTTGGAAGCAGGGTTACGGGCCCAGTACTTC.

The chain couples TRBV21-1 to TRBJ1-2. TRBV21-1 is recorded as a pseudogene. CDR3 length equals 14 residues. CDR3 loop: CASSKLSGGGGYTF. CDR3 nucleotides: TGTGCCAGCAGCAAACTTTCGGGAGGCGGTGGCTACACCTTC.

The chain is built from TRBV5-8 and TRBJ1-2; TRBD1 agrees at 11 bases. The CDR3 is 15 residues long. Germline CDR1 reads SGHTS; CDR2 reads YDEGEE. V lost 4 bases and J lost 6; bases outside the gene matches: 8. The CDR3 DNA sequence: TGTGCCAGCAGCCCGAGGACAGGGGGCTCGGATGGCTACACCTTC. Amino acids: CASSPRTGGSDGYTF.

V gene TRBV6-1 combines with J gene TRBJ1-1; TRBD1 is a possible D gene (6 bases). Germline assignment: CDR1 MNHNS and CDR2 SASEGT. Between the trimmed V and J ends, which lost 5 bases and 3 bases, there was a span of 10 bases. The CDR3 spans 13 residues. The CDR3 DNA reads as TGTGCCAGCAGTTATCAGGGGTACACTGAAGCTTTCTTT. Translation: CASSYQGYTEAFF.

The chain uses TRBV10-2 and TRBJ2-1; tentatively, D is TRBD2 (6 bases). CDR1 WSHSY and CDR2 SAAADI come from the germline V gene. The V end was cut by 2 bases, the J end by 7 bases, with 18 bases between. The CDR3 has 16 amino acids. CDR3 in amino acids: CASSEGRGDVMNEQFF. CDR3 sequence (DNA): TGCGCCAGCAGTGAGGGGCGGGGAGATGTCATGAATGAGCAGTTCTTC.

This clone was counted only a few times. V is TRBV5-4 and J is TRBJ1-4, with a possible D match to TRBD1 (5 bases). V was pared by 0 bases and J by 8 bases, with 11 bases between. This CDR3 contains 14 residues. Germline lookup yields CDR1 SGHNT and CDR2 YYREEE (reference sequence). The CDR3 loop is CASSLGAGREKLFF. CDR3 in DNA: TGTGCCAGCAGCTTGGGTGCGGGGCGGGAAAAACTGTTTTTT.

The chain links TRBV6-4 to TRBJ2-1; 8 bases match TRBD2. V shed 3 bases and J 7 bases; nucleotides not matched to a gene: 2. This CDR3 has 13 amino acids. Looked up from germline, CDR1 is MRHNA and CDR2 is SNTAGT. For the CDR3, the DNA is TGTGCCAGCAGTGAACTAGCGGCTAATGAGCAGTTCTTC. Its protein product is CASSELAANEQFF.

The rearrangement joins TRBV29-1 to TRBJ1-1; no definite D call. CDR1 SQVTM and CDR2 ANQGSEA come from the germline V gene. Trimming took off 3 bases at V and 11 bases at J, with 19 bases between the two ends. The CDR3 covers 13 residues. CDR3 in amino acids: CSVEGGNKATAFF. CDR3 bases: TGCAGCGTTGAGGGAGGTAATAAGGCAACTGCTTTCTTT.

V usage is TRBV25-1 and J usage is TRBJ1-1; possible D gene TRBD1, 6 bases. Germline CDR1 is MGHDK and CDR2 is SYGVNS. Trimming shortened V by 1 base and J by 5 bases, and 11 bases separated the two germline ends. This CDR3 has 14 residues. The CDR3 region is CASSELNRATEAFF. The CDR3 DNA reads as TGTGCCAGCAGTGAATTGAACAGGGCGACTGAAGCTTTCTTT.

J is TRBJ2-5 and V is TRBV6-6; TRBD2 matches at 8 bases. The CDR3 consists of 16 residues. Germline V CDR1 and CDR2: MNHNY, SVGAGI (reference sequence). V was pared by 2 bases and J by 6 bases, with 11 bases of the junction left unmatched. The CDR3 loop reads CASSYPPREGGKTQYF. CDR3 DNA sequence: TGTGCCAGCAGTTACCCCCCTCGGGAGGGAGGAAAGACCCAGTACTTC.

The V and J genes are TRBV5-4 and TRBJ2-7; 8 nucleotides line up with TRBD2. This CDR3 is built from 16 residues. Germline trimming cut 3 bases from V and 2 bases from J; bases unmatched to any gene: 10. CDR1 is SGHNT and CDR2 is YYREEE in the germline V gene (reference sequence). The DNA for the CDR3 is TGTGCCAGCAGCTCCCTTGCGGGGGGTTCTCCCTACGAGCAGTACTTC. Translating it yields CASSSLAGGSPYEQYF.

V is TRBV19 and J is TRBJ2-2; 10 nucleotides line up with TRBD2. This CDR3 has 18 amino acids. The V segment lost 4 bases and the J segment 7 bases; nucleotides outside the gene matches: 15. Germline V gene lookup returns CDR1 LNHDA and CDR2 SQIVND (reference sequence). Here the CDR3 DNA reads TGTGCCAGTAGTACACGAAGCGGGAGGGCCGAAGTGGGCGGGGAGCTGTTTTTT. Translating gives CASSTRSGRAEVGGELFF.

The chain carries TRBV5-1 and TRBJ2-5; perhaps TRBD2 as D (6 bases). The CDR3 spans 15 residues. Between the trimmed V and J ends, which lost 7 bases and 2 bases, there was a span of 18 bases. Germline CDR1 reads SGHRS; CDR2 reads YFSETQ. CDR3 protein: CASGDLAGIQETQYF. The CDR3 DNA reads TGCGCCAGCGGCGATTTGGCGGGGATTCAAGAGACCCAGTACTTC.

The J gene is TRBJ1-1, the V gene TRBV10-3, with no clear D. V was trimmed by 6 bases and J by 0 bases, leaving 11 bases between them. Germline CDR1 reads ENHRY; CDR2 reads SYGVKD. The CDR3 is made up of 14 amino acids. The CDR3 nucleotides are TGTGCCATCAGCTCCGGGTTCGTGAACACTGAAGCTTTCTTT. This codes for CAISSGFVNTEAFF.

This clone was observed a single time. The chain joins TRBV5-1 to TRBJ2-5; D remains ambiguous. The CDR3 consists of 14 residues. The germline V gene has CDR1 SGHRS and CDR2 YFSETQ. V was trimmed by 0 bases and J by 7 bases, leaving 13 bases between them. In DNA form, the CDR3 reads TGCGCCAGCAGCTTGGAGACCTCGGGTGGGACCCAGTACTTC. Translating it yields CASSLETSGGTQYF.

The V and J genes are TRBV5-6 and TRBJ2-7; a possible D gene is TRBD2 (5 bases). This CDR3 has 12 residues. Germline V gives CDR1 SGHDT, CDR2 YYEEEE. V lost 4 bases and J lost 0, with 5 bases in between. DNA for the CDR3: TGTGCCAGCAGCGGGAGCTCCTACGAGCAGTACTTC. Translation: CASSGSSYEQYF. The complete variable domain, with remaining parts taken from reference TRBV5-6 and TRBJ2-7, reads DAGVTQSPTHLIKTRGQQVTLRCSPKSGHDTVSWYQQALGQGPQFIFQYYEEEERQRGNFPDRFSGHQFPNYSSELNVNALLLGDSALYLCASSGSSYEQYFGPGTRLTVT.

The chain is built from TRBV5-4 and TRBJ1-1; D is ambiguous. The germline V gene encodes CDR1 SGHNT and CDR2 YYREEE (reference sequence). Trimming took 0 bases from V and 1 from J, leaving 10 bases between them. CDR3 length: 15 residues. The CDR3 spells CASSLAVASNTEAFF. The CDR3 DNA is TGTGCCAGCAGCTTGGCCGTGGCTTCGAACACTGAAGCTTTCTTT.

This clone occurred once. This rearrangement joins TRBV10-3 to TRBJ2-7; 10 nucleotides match TRBD1. The germline CDR1 and CDR2 sequences are ENHRY and SYGVKD. The J segment lost 1 base and the V segment lost 11 bases, leaving 8 bases of the junction unmatched. The CDR3 spans 14 residues. CDR3 DNA: TGTGCCTCAAAGCTGGGACAGGGGTCCTACGAGCAGTACTTC. This gives the protein CASKLGQGSYEQYF.

The chain is built from TRBV7-9 and TRBJ1-2; D is unresolved. Germline V CDR1 and CDR2: SEHNR, FQNEAQ (reference sequence). Trimming left V 4 bases short and J 2 bases short, with 8 bases between. The CDR3 extends over 13 amino acids. This CDR3 reads CASSYDGNYGYTF. The CDR3, as DNA: TGTGCCAGCAGCTACGACGGGAACTATGGCTACACCTTC.

A note on this clone: Other DNA variants within this sample encode the same CDR3. J is TRBJ2-1 and V is TRBV5-4, with D possibly being TRBD2 (6 bases). V was pared by 3 bases and J by 13 bases, with 20 bases between. The CDR3 sequence is 14 residues long. Germline CDR1 reads SGHNT; CDR2 reads YYREEE (reference sequence). CDR3 bases: TGTGCCAGCAGCTCGCGGGACCCGGGAACCCCTCAGTTCTTC. This sequence encodes CASSSRDPGTPQFF.